The rows below give T cell receptor beta chains drawn from one sample of a study of shared clonotypes between healthy human individuals. The data were produced by immunoSEQ multiplex PCR, yet TCRdb's version contains in-frame clones alone and is incomplete. The table includes a few hundred thousand clones, about 95% detected once. Sequenced material: naive CD8+ T cells sorted from blood. These receptors were collected from a woman in her twenties or thirties in good health. Both conserved end residues are part of each CDR3. D genes are given only for firm matches. Clone size, where shown, is once, few, many, or a class for clones that have expanded.

d_call	clone_size	j_call	v_call	cdr3_nt	cdr3_aa
TRBD2	NA	TRBJ2-5	TRBV2	TGTGCCAGCAAGCGGGAGGGCCCCCTCAGCCCAAAAGAGACCCAGTACTTC	CASKREGPLSPKETQYF
NA	once	TRBJ2-7	TRBV5-1	TGCGCCAGCAGCGTCCTACGCCCCAAACCCTCCTACGAGCAGTACTTC	CASSVLRPKPSYEQYF
NA	NA	TRBJ2-7	TRBV21-1	TGTGCCAGCAGCAAAGGGGAGGGGTTACACGAGCAGTACTTC	CASSKGEGLHEQYF
TRBD1	NA	TRBJ1-5	TRBV23-1	TGCGCCAGCAGTCGACAGGGGGATCAGCCCCAGCATTTT	CASSRQGDQPQHF
TRBD2	NA	TRBJ2-1	TRBV10-2	TGCGCCAGCTCCAAAGCGGGAGATGAGCAGTTCTTC	CASSKAGDEQFF
TRBD2	NA	TRBJ2-1	TRBV6-6	TGTGCCAGCACCCTAGCGGGGAATTACAATGAGCAGTTCTTC	CASTLAGNYNEQFF
TRBD2	NA	TRBJ2-3	TRBV19	TGTGCCAGTAGTACCTCCCTAGCGGCCCCACTATCAGATACGCAGTATTTT	CASSTSLAAPLSDTQYF
NA	NA	TRBJ1-2	TRBV13	TGTGCCAGCAGCTCCAACCGGGACATACCTAACTATGGCTACACCTTC	CASSSNRDIPNYGYTF
NA	once	TRBJ2-7	TRBV5-1	TGCGCCAGCAGCTTGGTCGACCCGCGGAACTACGAGCAGTACTTC	CASSLVDPRNYEQYF
NA	NA	TRBJ1-1	TRBV27	TGTGCCAGCAGTTTATATAGGGGGGGCCCTGAAGCTTTCTTT	CASSLYRGGPEAFF
TRBD2	NA	TRBJ2-1	TRBV6-6	TGTGCCAGCAGTTCTAGCGGGAGTGCTGAGCAGTTCTTC	CASSSSGSAEQFF
NA	NA	TRBJ1-2	TRBV4-1	TGCGCCAGCAGCCAAGAATGGACAGACTATGGCTACACCTTC	CASSQEWTDYGYTF
TRBD2	NA	TRBJ2-1	TRBV27	TGTGCCAGCAGTTTTAATGGAGCGGGGTCCTACAATGAGCAGTTCTTC	CASSFNGAGSYNEQFF
NA	NA	TRBJ2-1	TRBV7-7	TGTGCCAGCAGCTTAGCGCACAACACCTACAATGAGCAGTTCTTC	CASSLAHNTYNEQFF
NA	NA	TRBJ1-1	TRBV6-5	TGTGCCAGCAGTTCGGACTCCCCCGGGACTGAAGCTTTCTTT	CASSSDSPGTEAFF
NA	NA	TRBJ1-3	TRBV28	TGTGCCAGCAGTTTCGTAGGGGGAAACACCATATATTTT	CASSFVGGNTIYF
NA	NA	TRBJ2-7	TRBV4-1	TGCGCCAGCAGCCCAGGAGAATTTTCCGTCGAGCAGTACTTC	CASSPGEFSVEQYF
NA	NA	TRBJ2-1	TRBV29-1	TGCAGCGTTTGGGGAGCTTCCTACAATGAGCAGTTCTTC	CSVWGASYNEQFF
NA	NA	TRBJ1-5	TRBV19	TGTGCCAGTAGTATTGACGGTGAGCATCAGCCCCAGCATTTT	CASSIDGEHQPQHF
TRBD1	NA	TRBJ1-1	TRBV29-1	TGCAGCGTTAAAGGGGGCAGGGGACCCCCTATTGAAGCTTTCTTT	CSVKGGRGPPIEAFF
NA	NA	TRBJ2-7	TRBV27	TGTGCCAGCAGTCTGGGGGCGACTTACGAGCAGTACTTC	CASSLGATYEQYF
NA	NA	TRBJ1-1	TRBV7-9	TGTGCCAGCAGCCGCGAAGGGACTGAAGCTTTCTTT	CASSREGTEAFF
NA	NA	TRBJ1-5	TRBV10-1	TGCGCCAGCAGTGAGTCGCGAGAAGCTGATAGCAATCAGCCCCAGCATTTT	CASSESREADSNQPQHF
NA	NA	TRBJ2-7	TRBV13	TGTGCCAGCAGCTACCAGAACTGGGAGCAGTACTTC	CASSYQNWEQYF
NA	NA	TRBJ2-7	TRBV15	TGTGCCACCAGCAGAGAGCCGGGGCTCTCCTACGAGCAGTACTTC	CATSREPGLSYEQYF
NA	NA	TRBJ2-1	TRBV2	TGTGCCAGCAGCCCAGAAACAGGGCCCCCCCCTTACAATGAGCAGTTCTTC	CASSPETGPPPYNEQFF
TRBD2	NA	TRBJ2-1	TRBV7-9	TGTGCCAGCAGTCCTAGCGGGAGTTATTCCTACAATGAGCAGTTCTTC	CASSPSGSYSYNEQFF
NA	NA	TRBJ1-2	TRBV6-5	TGTGCCAGCAGCGGGCCCGAAGAGGGGAACTATGGCTACACCTTC	CASSGPEEGNYGYTF
TRBD2	NA	TRBJ2-7	TRBV6-9	TGTGCCAGCCCAGGTAACACCCGGGGGGAGGGCCCTTACGAGCAGTACTTC	CASPGNTRGEGPYEQYF